The 23 T cell receptor beta chains below come from one sample, sequenced in a study of shared clonotypes between healthy human individuals (dated by TCRdb to the early 2020s). Library method: the immunoSEQ multiplex PCR assay. The table was pulled from immuneACCESS by TCRdb, which kept in-frame rearrangements only. Such tables lose some clones; where checked, under half of the loss comes from unresolved V genes, and the rest has no known cause. This sample is represented by 2 million to 2.5 million clones; approximately 94% of them were singletons. The ten top clones hold 0.13% of the sample. Material: naive CD4+ T cells sorted from blood. This specimen's cell subset or site label, per the study, means: CD45RA+ positively selected. The receptors come from a man aged 18 to 30 in good health.

The chain couples TRBV6-5 to TRBJ2-2; D perhaps matches TRBD2 (5 bases). CDR1 is MNHEY, CDR2 SVGAGI, per germline. This CDR3 has 15 residues. Between the trimmed V and J ends, which lost 2 bases and 4 bases, there was a span of 11 bases. CDR3 amino acids: CASSYTRRSTGELFF. CDR3 in DNA: TGTGCCAGCAGTTACACCCGGAGGTCCACCGGGGAGCTGTTTTTT.

In nucleotides, the CDR3 is TGTGCCAGCAGCTTAAAGAGTGGGCAGTACTTC. Its translation: CASSLKSGQYF. This chain links TRBV7-8 with TRBJ2-7; D unresolved. CDR1 and CDR2 (germline): SGHVS, FQNEAQ. The V gene lost 2 bases and the J gene lost 9 bases, with 8 bases spanning the gap. The CDR3 covers 11 residues.

As for this clone: This same CDR3 is encoded by further DNA sequences in the sample. The chain links TRBV6-5 to TRBJ2-2, with 10 bases that match TRBD1. This CDR3 has 15 residues. The germline V gene encodes CDR1 MNHEY and CDR2 SVGAGI. Losses at the gene ends were 5 bases for V and 5 bases for J; bases not matched to a gene: 5. The CDR3 reads CASSRDRGGTGELFF. For the CDR3, the DNA is TGTGCCAGCAGTCGGGACAGGGGAGGGACCGGGGAGCTGTTTTTT.

J is TRBJ1-1 and V is TRBV2; 8 bases align to TRBD1. Trimming took 7 bases from V and 8 from J; bases not matched to a gene: 9. Germline V gene data show CDR1 as SNHLY and CDR2 as FYNNEI. This CDR3 contains 13 residues. CDR3 DNA: TGTGCCAGCATACTTCAGGGGGCGTCCGAAGCTTTCTTT. Translated, it gives CASILQGASEAFF.

The J gene is TRBJ2-7, the V gene TRBV15; 10 positions agree with TRBD1. Germline CDR1 is LNHNV and CDR2 is YYDKDF (reference sequence). This CDR3 contains 15 residues. V was clipped by 0 bases and J by 3 bases; unmatched bases: 2. CDR3 bases: TGTGCCACCAGCAGAGACCGGGACAGGGGCTACGAGCAGTACTTC. This gives the protein CATSRDRDRGYEQYF.

The chain joins TRBV28 to TRBJ1-6, with D tentatively TRBD1 (6 bases). The CDR3 totals 19 residues. The germline V and J ends were trimmed by 4 bases and 0 bases, with 19 bases remaining between them. The germline V gene encodes CDR1 MDHEN and CDR2 SYDVKM. The CDR3 DNA sequence: TGTGCCAGCAGTTCTGGACAGCGCGGGGCCGCCTCCTATAATTCACCCCTCCACTTT. Protein product: CASSSGQRGAASYNSPLHF.

V and J are TRBV9 and TRBJ1-3, with a weak D call TRBD1 (6 bases). Trimming cost V 3 bases and J 2 bases, with 12 bases left between them. The CDR3 is 15 amino acids. The germline V gene has CDR1 SGDLS and CDR2 YYNGEE. The CDR3, as DNA: TGTGCCAGCAGCGGAGGGACACAGACTGGAAACACCATATATTTT. Amino acid sequence: CASSGGTQTGNTIYF.

This clone has a single count. Other DNA sequences in the same sample also yield this CDR3. The chain couples TRBV6-5 to TRBJ2-7; D gene ambiguous. In germline, CDR1 is MNHEY, CDR2 SVGAGI. The CDR3 is 13 residues long. V was pared by 6 bases and J by 0 bases, with 9 bases between. CDR3 sequence reads: CASSRTDSYEQYF. The DNA of the CDR3 is TGTGCCAGCAGCAGGACGGACTCCTACGAGCAGTACTTC.

V gene TRBV21-1 combines with J gene TRBJ1-5. TRBV21-1 represents a pseudogene. The CDR3 is made up of 14 amino acids. CDR3 sequence: CAGLDRSGNQPQHF. The DNA for the CDR3 is TGTGCCGGGTTGGACCGGTCGGGCAATCAGCCCCAGCATTTT.

The chain is built from TRBV4-2 and TRBJ2-5; 11 bases map to TRBD2. The CDR3 is 17 amino acids. In germline, CDR1 is LGHNA, CDR2 YNFKEQ. Trimming took 0 bases from V and 9 from J; bases not matched to a gene: 12. The CDR3 sequence: CASSQDFTTSGVGAQYF. In DNA form, the CDR3 reads TGTGCCAGCAGCCAAGATTTTACGACTAGCGGGGTGGGGGCCCAGTACTTC.

This rearrangement joins TRBV5-4 to TRBJ2-5; TRBD2 matches at 12 bases. V dropped 3 bases and J dropped 4; count of bases not matched to a gene: 10. The CDR3 totals 17 residues. Germline-derived CDR1 and CDR2 are SGHNT and YYREEE (reference sequence). In DNA form, the CDR3 reads TGTGCCAGCAGCTCGGCTAGCGGGGGGGCCTTGGGAGAGACCCAGTACTTC. Amino acids: CASSSASGGALGETQYF.

This chain joins TRBV27 and TRBJ2-7; D may match TRBD1 or TRBD2 (5 bases each). This CDR3 contains 16 residues. Germline V lookup: CDR1 MNHEY, CDR2 SMNVEV (reference sequence). Trimming cost V 3 bases and J 1 base, with 16 bases left between them. CDR3 region: CASSLDAGTGSYEQYF. CDR3 coding DNA: TGTGCCAGCAGTTTGGATGCCGGGACGGGTTCCTACGAGCAGTACTTC.

V gene TRBV7-2 combines with J gene TRBJ2-1; TRBD1 matches at 8 bases. The CDR3 length is 16 residues. Trimming took 5 bases from V and 8 from J; bases not matched to a gene: 14. Germline values: CDR1 SGHTA, CDR2 FQGNSA. In DNA form, the CDR3 reads TGTGCCAGCAGCGATCCCACAATCAACAGGGGGTATGAGCAGTTCTTC. Protein: CASSDPTINRGYEQFF.

The chain is built from TRBV5-6 and TRBJ1-2, with D possibly TRBD1 on 5 matching bases. The CDR3 consists of 14 residues. V lost 0 bases and J 4 bases, leaving 10 bases between the germline ends. Germline V gene lookup returns CDR1 SGHDT and CDR2 YYEEEE. The CDR3 DNA sequence: TGTGCCAGCAGCTTGGCCAGGGTAGGCTATGGCTACACCTTC. This sequence encodes CASSLARVGYGYTF.

V usage is TRBV7-9 and J usage is TRBJ1-4; no firm D call. Germline loops: CDR1 SEHNR, CDR2 FQNEAQ (reference sequence). The V end lost 5 bases, the J end lost 1 base, and 11 bases lay between the germline ends. There are 15 residues in the CDR3. The CDR3 bases are TGTGCCAGCAGCAGAGACACTCTAACTAATGAAAAACTGTTTTTT. Residues: CASSRDTLTNEKLFF. The variable domain in full, completed from reference TRBV7-9 and TRBJ1-4, reads DTGVSQNPRHKITKRGQNVTFRCDPISEHNRLYWYRQTLGQGPEFLTYFQNEAQLEKSRLLSDRFSAERPKGSFSTLEIQRTEQGDSAMYLCASSRDTLTNEKLFFGSGTQLSVL.

This sequence joins TRBV19 and TRBJ1-5; D is unclear. The CDR3 totals 15 residues. V lost 2 bases, J lost 3 bases, and 11 bases lay in between. CDR1 is LNHDA, CDR2 SQIVND, per germline (reference sequence). The CDR3 DNA sequence: TGTGCCAGTAGTATACCGCTCAGCCTCAATCAGCCCCAGCATTTT. Its translation: CASSIPLSLNQPQHF.

The chain uses TRBV30 and TRBJ1-1, with 8 nucleotides matching TRBD1. The germline V gene encodes CDR1 GTSNPN and CDR2 SVGIG (reference sequence). This CDR3 spans 14 amino acids. V lost 4 bases to trimming and J lost 0 bases; unmatched junction nucleotides: 4. CDR3 coding DNA: TGTGCCTGGACGACAGGGGCAATGAACACTGAAGCTTTCTTT. This gives the protein CAWTTGAMNTEAFF.

This clone appeared a single time. The rearrangement uses TRBV28 and TRBJ1-3; D gene unclear. Germline lookup yields CDR1 MDHEN and CDR2 SYDVKM. Trimming removed 7 bases at V and 0 bases at J, with 10 bases between. This CDR3 spans 14 amino acids. CDR3 in amino acids: CASTSDGSGNTIYF. In DNA, the CDR3 is TGTGCCAGCACTTCGGACGGCTCTGGAAACACCATATATTTT.

On this clone: At the DNA level, this CDR3 is encoded by other sequences in the same sample as well. The chain is built from TRBV7-3 and TRBJ2-3; a possible D gene is TRBD2 (6 bases). Germline V CDR1 and CDR2: SGHTA, FQGTGA. V lost 5 bases and J lost 0, with 9 bases in between. CDR3 length: 14 residues. CDR3 nucleotides: TGTGCCAGCAGCCCGGGAGTTAGCACAGATACGCAGTATTTT. Amino acid sequence: CASSPGVSTDTQYF. Combining the CDR3 with reference TRBV7-3 and TRBJ2-3 gives the whole variable domain GAGVSQTPSNKVTEKGKYVELRCDPISGHTALYWYRQSLGQGPEFLIYFQGTGAADDSGLPNDRFFAVRPEGSVSTLKIQRTERGDSAVYLCASSPGVSTDTQYFGPGTRLTVL.

The V and J genes are TRBV4-2 and TRBJ1-4; D call uncertain. The CDR3 runs 14 residues. Trimming shortened V by 4 bases and J by 7 bases, and 13 bases separated the two germline ends. Germline-derived CDR1 and CDR2 are LGHNA and YNFKEQ. CDR3 region: CASSPPQSAEKLFF. The CDR3 DNA reads as TGTGCCAGCAGCCCACCTCAGTCGGCTGAAAAACTGTTTTTT.

The rearrangement links TRBV14 to TRBJ1-1; 8 nucleotides match TRBD1. CDR1 and CDR2 (germline): SGHDN, FVKESK. Trimming removed 4 bases from V and 4 bases from J; junction bases left unmatched: 5. The length of the CDR3 is 14 residues. This CDR3 reads CASSRRQGTTEAFF. CDR3 in DNA: TGTGCCAGCAGCCGAAGACAGGGGACCACTGAAGCTTTCTTT.

The chain has TRBV9 and TRBJ1-6; TRBD1 agrees at 7 bases. The CDR3 consists of 15 residues. The germline CDR1 and CDR2 sequences are SGDLS and YYNGEE. Trimming at V came to 3 bases and at J to 9 bases, leaving 9 bases not matched to a gene. The CDR3 is CASSDEQGDGSPLHF. In nucleotides, the CDR3 is TGTGCCAGCAGCGACGAGCAGGGGGATGGTTCACCCCTCCACTTT.

This clone was seen just once. This chain joins TRBV10-3 and TRBJ1-2; 8 nucleotides match TRBD1. CDR3 length: 16 amino acids. The V segment lost 0 bases and the J segment 8 bases; nucleotides outside the gene matches: 11. Looked up from germline, CDR1 is ENHRY and CDR2 is SYGVKD. CDR3 sequence reads: CAISESKAGGAEGYTF. CDR3 DNA sequence: TGTGCCATCAGTGAGTCGAAGGCAGGGGGCGCTGAAGGCTACACCTTC.